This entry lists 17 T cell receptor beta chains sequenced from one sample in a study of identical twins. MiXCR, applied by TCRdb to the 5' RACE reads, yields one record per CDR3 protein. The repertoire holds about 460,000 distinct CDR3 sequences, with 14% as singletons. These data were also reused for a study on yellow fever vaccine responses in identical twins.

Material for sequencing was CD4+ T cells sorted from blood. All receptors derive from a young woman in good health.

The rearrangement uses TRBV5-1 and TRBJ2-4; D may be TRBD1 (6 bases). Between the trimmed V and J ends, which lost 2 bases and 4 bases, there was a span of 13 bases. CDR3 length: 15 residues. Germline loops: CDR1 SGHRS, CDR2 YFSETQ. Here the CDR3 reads CASSFSGTSKNIQYF. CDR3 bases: TGCGCCAGCAGCTTTTCCGGGACATCGAAAAACATTCAGTACTTC.

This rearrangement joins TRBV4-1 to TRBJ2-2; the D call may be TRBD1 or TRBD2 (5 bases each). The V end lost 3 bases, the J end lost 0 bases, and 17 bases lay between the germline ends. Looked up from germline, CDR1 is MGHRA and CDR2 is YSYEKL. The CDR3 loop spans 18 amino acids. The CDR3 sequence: CASSQEPTMGPNTGELFF. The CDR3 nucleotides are TGCGCCAGCAGCCAGGAACCGACGATGGGACCGAACACCGGGGAGCTGTTTTTT.

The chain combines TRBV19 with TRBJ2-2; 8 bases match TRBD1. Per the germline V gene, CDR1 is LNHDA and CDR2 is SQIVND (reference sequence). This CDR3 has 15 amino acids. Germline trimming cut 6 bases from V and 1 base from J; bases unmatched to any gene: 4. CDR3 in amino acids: CASSWTGMNTGELFF. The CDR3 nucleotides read TGTGCCAGTAGCTGGACAGGGATGAACACCGGGGAGCTGTTTTTT.

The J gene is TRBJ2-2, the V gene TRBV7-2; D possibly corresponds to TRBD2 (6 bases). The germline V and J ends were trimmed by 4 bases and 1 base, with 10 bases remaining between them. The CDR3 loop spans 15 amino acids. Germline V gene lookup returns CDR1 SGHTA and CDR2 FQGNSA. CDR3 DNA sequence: TGTGCCAGCAGCTACCACGGGAGGAACACCGGGGAGCTGTTTTTT. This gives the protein CASSYHGRNTGELFF.

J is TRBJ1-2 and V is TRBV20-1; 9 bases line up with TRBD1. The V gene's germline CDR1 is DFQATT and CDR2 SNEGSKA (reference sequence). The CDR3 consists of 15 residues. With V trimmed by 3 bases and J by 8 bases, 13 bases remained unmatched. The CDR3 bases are TGCAGTGCTAGTCCTCGGACAGGGGAAATCCGCGGCTACACCTTC. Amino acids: CSASPRTGEIRGYTF.

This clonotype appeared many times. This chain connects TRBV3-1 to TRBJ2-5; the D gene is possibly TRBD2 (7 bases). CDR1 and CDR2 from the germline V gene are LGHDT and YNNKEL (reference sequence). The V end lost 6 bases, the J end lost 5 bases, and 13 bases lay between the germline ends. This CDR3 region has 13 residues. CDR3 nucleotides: TGTGCCAGCAGAAGGACAGCGGGGGAGACCCAGTACTTC. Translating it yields CASRRTAGETQYF.

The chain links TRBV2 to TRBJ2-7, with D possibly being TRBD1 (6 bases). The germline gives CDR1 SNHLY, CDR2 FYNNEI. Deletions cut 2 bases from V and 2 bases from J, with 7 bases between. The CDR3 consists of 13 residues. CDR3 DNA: TGTGCCAGCAGTGAACAGGGGACCTACGAGCAGTACTTC. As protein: CASSEQGTYEQYF.

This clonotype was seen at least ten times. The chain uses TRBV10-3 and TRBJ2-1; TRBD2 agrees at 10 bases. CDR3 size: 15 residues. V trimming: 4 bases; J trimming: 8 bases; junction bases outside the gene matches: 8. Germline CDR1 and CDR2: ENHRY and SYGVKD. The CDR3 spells CAISVESGREYEQFF. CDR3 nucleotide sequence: TGTGCCATCAGTGTCGAGAGCGGGAGGGAGTATGAGCAGTTCTTC.

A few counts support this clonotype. CDR3 DNA: TGTGCCAGCAGTTTTTCCGCGGGAGTTTGGAATGAGCAGTTCTTC. Protein sequence: CASSFSAGVWNEQFF. This rearrangement joins TRBV12-3 or TRBV12-4 to TRBJ2-1; TRBD2 matches 7 bases. The CDR3 is 15 amino acids. The V segment lost 3 bases and the J segment 7 bases; nucleotides outside the gene matches: 9.

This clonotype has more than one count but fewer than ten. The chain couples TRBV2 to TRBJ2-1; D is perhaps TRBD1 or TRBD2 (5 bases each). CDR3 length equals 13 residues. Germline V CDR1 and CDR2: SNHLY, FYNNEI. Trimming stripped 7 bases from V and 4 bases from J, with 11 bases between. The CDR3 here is CASTRDGYNEQFF. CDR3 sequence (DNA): TGTGCCAGCACTCGGGACGGTTACAATGAGCAGTTCTTC.

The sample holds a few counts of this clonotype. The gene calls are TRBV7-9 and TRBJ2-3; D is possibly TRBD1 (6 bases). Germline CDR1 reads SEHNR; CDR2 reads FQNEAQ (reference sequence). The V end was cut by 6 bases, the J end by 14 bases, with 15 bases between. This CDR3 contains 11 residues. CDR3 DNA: TGTGCCAGCAGTTCTTCAGGGGTTCTGTATTTT. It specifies CASSSSGVLYF.

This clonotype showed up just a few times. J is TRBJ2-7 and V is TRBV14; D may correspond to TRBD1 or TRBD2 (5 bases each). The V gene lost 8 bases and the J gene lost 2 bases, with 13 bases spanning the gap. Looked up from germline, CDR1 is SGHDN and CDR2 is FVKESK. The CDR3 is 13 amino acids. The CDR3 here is CASGGRPTYEQYF. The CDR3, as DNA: TGTGCCAGCGGGGGACGCCCGACCTACGAGCAGTACTTC.

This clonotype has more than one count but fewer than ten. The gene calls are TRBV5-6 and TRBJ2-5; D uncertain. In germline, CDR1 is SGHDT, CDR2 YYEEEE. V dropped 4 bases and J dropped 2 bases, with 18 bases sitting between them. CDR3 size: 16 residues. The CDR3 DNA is TGTGCCAGCAGCCCGACCGTCTCCGGCAGACAAGAGACCCAGTACTTC. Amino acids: CASSPTVSGRQETQYF.

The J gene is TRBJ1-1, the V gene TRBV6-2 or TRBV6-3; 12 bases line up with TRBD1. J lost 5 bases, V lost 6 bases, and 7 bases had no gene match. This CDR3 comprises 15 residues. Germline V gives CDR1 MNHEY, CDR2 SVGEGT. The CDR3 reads CASRGTGGIETEAFF. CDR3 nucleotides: TGTGCCAGCAGAGGGACAGGGGGCATTGAAACTGAAGCTTTCTTT.

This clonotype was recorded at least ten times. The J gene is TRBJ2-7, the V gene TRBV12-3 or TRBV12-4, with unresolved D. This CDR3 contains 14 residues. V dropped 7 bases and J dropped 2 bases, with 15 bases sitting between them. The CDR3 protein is CASTAAQSTYEQYF. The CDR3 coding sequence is TGTGCCAGCACCGCGGCCCAAAGCACCTACGAGCAGTACTTC.

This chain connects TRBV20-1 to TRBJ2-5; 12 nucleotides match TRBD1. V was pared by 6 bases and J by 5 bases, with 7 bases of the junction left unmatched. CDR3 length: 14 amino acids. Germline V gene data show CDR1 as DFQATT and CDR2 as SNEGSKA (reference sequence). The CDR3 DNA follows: TGCAGTGCCCTGGGACAGGGGGCAATGGAGACCCAGTACTTC. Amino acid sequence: CSALGQGAMETQYF.

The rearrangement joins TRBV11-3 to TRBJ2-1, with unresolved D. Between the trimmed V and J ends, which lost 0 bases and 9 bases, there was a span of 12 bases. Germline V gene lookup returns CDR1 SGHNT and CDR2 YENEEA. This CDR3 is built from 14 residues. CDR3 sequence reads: CASSLDRWALEQFF. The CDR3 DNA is TGTGCCAGCAGCTTAGATCGTTGGGCTCTTGAGCAGTTCTTC. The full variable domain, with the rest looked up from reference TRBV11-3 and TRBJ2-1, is EAGVVQSPRYKIIEKKQPVAFWCNPISGHNTLYWYLQNLGQGPELLIRYENEEAVDDSQLPKDRFSAERLKGVDSTLKIQPAELGDSAVYLCASSLDRWALEQFFGPGTRLTVL.